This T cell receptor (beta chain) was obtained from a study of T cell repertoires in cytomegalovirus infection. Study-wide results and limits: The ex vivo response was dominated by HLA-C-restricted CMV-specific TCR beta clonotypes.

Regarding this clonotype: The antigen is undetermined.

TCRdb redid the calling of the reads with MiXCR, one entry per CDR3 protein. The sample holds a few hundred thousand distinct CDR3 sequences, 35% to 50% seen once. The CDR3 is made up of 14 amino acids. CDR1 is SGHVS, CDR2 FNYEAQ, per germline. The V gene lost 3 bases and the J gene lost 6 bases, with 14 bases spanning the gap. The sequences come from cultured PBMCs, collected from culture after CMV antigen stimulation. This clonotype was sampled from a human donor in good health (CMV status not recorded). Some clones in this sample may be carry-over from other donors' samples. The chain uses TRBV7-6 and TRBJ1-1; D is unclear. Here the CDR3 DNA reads TGTGCCAGCAGCTTTGGATCCGGGCGTTCTGAAGCTTTCTTT. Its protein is CASSFGSGRSEAFF.